This TCR beta chain is from a study of blood T cell repertoires in COVID-19. The overall study: Samples of COVID-19 (acute and convalescent) were obtained from the United States, Italy and Spain. Sources were T cells, B-cell-depleted T cells, or PBMCs; the material itself was cDNA or gDNA.

This CDR3 comprises 18 residues. With 6 bases clipped from V and 7 bases from J, the junction kept 14 bases outside the gene matches. CDR1 and CDR2 from the germline V gene are LNHDA and SQIVND (reference sequence). Patients in Seattle were enrolled during active infection, then followed longitudinally. In the authors' methods: For nucleated cells, counts were estimated from reference gene primer amplification. Data came from immunoSEQ multiplex PCR; TCRdb stores just in-frame clones and leaves some out. That table is the source of V, J and clone size, and D and trimming were worked out from the DNA. The data contain about 210,000 clones, 85% of them singletons.

The sequence derives from a middle-aged man with COVID-19, enrolled during active disease. J is TRBJ2-3 and V is TRBV19; TRBD2 aligns across 15 bases. The material sequenced was peripheral blood. The CDR3 nucleotides are TGTGCCAGTAGCGGGACTAGCGGGGGGAACAACCCCATTAATACGCAGTATTTT. This codes for CASSGTSGGNNPINTQYF.